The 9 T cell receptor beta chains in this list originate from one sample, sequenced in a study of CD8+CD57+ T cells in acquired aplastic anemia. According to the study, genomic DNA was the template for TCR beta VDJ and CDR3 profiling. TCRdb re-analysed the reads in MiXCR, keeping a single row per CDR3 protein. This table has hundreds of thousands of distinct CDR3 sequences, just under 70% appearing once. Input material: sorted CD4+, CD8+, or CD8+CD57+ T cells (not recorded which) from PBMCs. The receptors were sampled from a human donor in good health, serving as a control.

The CDR3 loop reads CASSGPGANTEAFVLTF. DNA of the CDR3: TGTGCCAGCAGCGGGCCGGGGGCCAACACTGAGGCTTTCGTCCTGACTTTC. The chain recombines TRBV7-9 with TRBJ2-6; the D gene could be TRBD1 or TRBD2 (6 bases each). The V end was cut by 5 bases, the J end by 12 bases, with 26 bases between. The CDR3 has 17 amino acids. Germline assignment: CDR1 SEHNR and CDR2 FQNEAQ (reference sequence).

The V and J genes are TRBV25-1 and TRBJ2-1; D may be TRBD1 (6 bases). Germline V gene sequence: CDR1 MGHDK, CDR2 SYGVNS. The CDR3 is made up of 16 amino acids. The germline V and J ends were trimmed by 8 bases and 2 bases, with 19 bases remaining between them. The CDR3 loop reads CASGGHGVLAYNEQFF. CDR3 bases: TGTGCCAGCGGGGGACACGGGGTTCTTGCCTACAATGAGCAGTTCTTC.

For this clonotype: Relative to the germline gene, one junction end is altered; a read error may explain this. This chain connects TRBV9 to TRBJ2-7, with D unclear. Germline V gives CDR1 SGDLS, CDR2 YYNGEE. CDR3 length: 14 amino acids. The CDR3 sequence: CASSVPRVPYNSHF. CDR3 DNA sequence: TGTGCCAGCAGCGTACCACGGGTCCCCTATAATTCACACTTC.

The CDR3 loop reads CASSLPTVGVEQETQYF. In DNA form, the CDR3 reads TGTGCCAGCAGCTTGCCCACAGTGGGAGTGGAACAAGAGACCCAGTACTTC. This sequence joins TRBV5-6 and TRBJ2-5; D might be TRBD2 (5 bases). V was clipped by 1 base and J by 2 bases, with 18 bases between them. CDR3 length equals 17 residues. Per the germline V gene, CDR1 is SGHDT and CDR2 is YYEEEE.

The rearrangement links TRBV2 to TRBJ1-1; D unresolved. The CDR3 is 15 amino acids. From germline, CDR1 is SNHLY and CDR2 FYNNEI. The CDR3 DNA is TGTCTCAGTGCCAGCAGCTTGGACGTAAACACTGAAGCTTTCTTT. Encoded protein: CLSASSLDVNTEAFF.

The CDR3 sequence is CATSRDEGGVTYQPQHF. In DNA, the CDR3 is TGTGCCACCAGCAGGGATGAGGGAGGCGTGACGTATCAGCCCCAGCATTTT. The chain carries TRBV15 and TRBJ1-5; D gene ambiguous. Germline lookup yields CDR1 LNHNV and CDR2 YYDKDF (reference sequence). The ends were cut back, 3 bases at V and 5 bases at J, with 20 bases in the middle. CDR3 length: 17 amino acids.

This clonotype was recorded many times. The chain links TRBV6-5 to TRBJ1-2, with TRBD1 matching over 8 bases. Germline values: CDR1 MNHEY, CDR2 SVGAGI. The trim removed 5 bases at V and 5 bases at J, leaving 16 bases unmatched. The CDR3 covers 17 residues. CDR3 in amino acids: CASSETGTGPLLYGYTF. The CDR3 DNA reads TGTGCCAGCAGTGAAACCGGGACAGGCCCTCTCCTATATGGCTACACCTTC.

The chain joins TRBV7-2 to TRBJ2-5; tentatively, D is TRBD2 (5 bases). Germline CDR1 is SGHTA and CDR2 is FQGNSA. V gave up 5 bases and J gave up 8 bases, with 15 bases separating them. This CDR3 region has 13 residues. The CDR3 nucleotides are TGTGCCAGCAGCACCGAGAGAGGGAAAACCCAGTACTTC. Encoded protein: CASSTERGKTQYF.

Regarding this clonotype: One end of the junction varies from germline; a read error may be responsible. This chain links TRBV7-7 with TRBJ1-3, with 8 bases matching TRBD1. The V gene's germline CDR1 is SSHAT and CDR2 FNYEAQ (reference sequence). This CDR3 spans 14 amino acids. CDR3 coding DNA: TGTGCCAGCAGCTTAGGGACAGGGCCCTACACCATGTATTTT. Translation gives CASSLGTGPYTMYF.